This T cell receptor (beta chain) was recorded in a study of blood T cell repertoires in COVID-19. Study-wide context: Specimens from acute and convalescent COVID-19 originated in the United States, Italy and Spain.

Assay: immunoSEQ multiplex PCR; the TCRdb copy retains only in-frame clones and omits some. Of about 100,000 clones listed, roughly 90% were seen once; the top ten hold less than 2.5%. CDR1 is SGHDN, CDR2 FVKESK, per germline. The CDR3 spans 13 residues. With V trimmed by 5 bases and J by 4 bases, 4 bases remained unmatched. The J gene is TRBJ1-1, the V gene TRBV14, with TRBD1 identical over 7 bases. The clonotype originates from a man aged 50-60 years with active COVID-19. Material: peripheral blood. CDR3 nucleotide sequence: TGTGCCAGCAGCTACGACAGGGTCACTGAAGCTTTCTTT. Amino acid sequence: CASSYDRVTEAFF.